These 31 T cell receptor beta chains share one sample of origin, sequenced in a study of blood T cell repertoires in COVID-19. Profiled with immunoSEQ multiplex PCR; TCRdb holds only in-frame clones, not every one. The sample consists of some 160,000 clones, approximately 80% of them appearing once. Sequencing was carried out using peripheral blood. The source of these receptors is a woman older than 75 with acute or convalescent COVID-19.

This rearrangement joins TRBV28 to TRBJ2-2; TRBD2 agrees at 8 bases. This CDR3 is built from 16 residues. CDR1 is MDHEN and CDR2 is SYDVKM in the germline V gene. J was trimmed by 2 bases and V by 6 bases; bases with no gene match: 8. The CDR3 DNA follows: TGTGCCAGCAGGCATCGGAGCGGGAGCAACACCGGGGAGCTGTTTTTT. Translation: CASRHRSGSNTGELFF.

This chain connects TRBV28 to TRBJ1-6, with D possibly being TRBD1 (6 bases). CDR1 MDHEN and CDR2 SYDVKM come from the germline V gene. This CDR3 is built from 13 residues. Trimming removed 2 bases at V and 7 bases at J, with 6 bases between. The CDR3 is CASSLGQNSPLHF. The CDR3 region has the DNA TGTGCCAGCAGTTTAGGACAGAATTCACCCCTCCACTTT.

The chain employs TRBV3-1 (or the pseudogene TRBV3-2) and TRBJ2-1, with D perhaps matching TRBD2 (5 bases). Germline CDR1 reads LGHDT; CDR2 reads YNNKEL (reference sequence). The CDR3 loop spans 13 amino acids. The V end was cut by 1 base, the J end by 13 bases, with 14 bases between. This CDR3 reads CASSQVFSASQFF. In DNA, the CDR3 is TGTGCCAGCAGCCAAGTTTTTAGCGCCTCACAGTTCTTC.

The chain employs TRBV11-2 and TRBJ1-2; D may be TRBD1 (5 bases). CDR1 is SGHAT, CDR2 FQNNGV, per germline. Trimming took 4 bases from V and 4 from J, leaving 16 bases between them. CDR3 length: 15 amino acids. This CDR3 is CASSSPVGRGYGYTF. CDR3 DNA: TGTGCCAGCAGCTCTCCCGTGGGGCGGGGCTATGGCTACACCTTC.

Notes on this clone: Other DNA variants within this sample encode the same CDR3. CDR3 sequence reads: CASSKTPSSGGNEQFF. CDR3 nucleotide sequence: TGTGCCAGCAGCAAAACTCCTAGTAGTGGGGGGAATGAGCAGTTCTTC. The J gene is TRBJ2-1, the V gene TRBV3-1 (or the pseudogene TRBV3-2); TRBD2 might be the D (6 bases). This CDR3 contains 16 residues. Germline CDR1 is LGHDT and CDR2 is YNNKEL (reference sequence). Deletions cut 5 bases from V and 7 bases from J, with 21 bases between.

The CDR3 protein is CASRVVHMNTEAFF. In DNA form, the CDR3 reads TGTGCCAGCAGGGTGGTTCACATGAACACTGAAGCTTTCTTT. The chain employs TRBV2 and TRBJ1-1; D is unresolved. CDR3 length equals 14 residues. The ends were cut back, 6 bases at V and 0 bases at J, with 11 bases in the middle. CDR1 and CDR2 from the germline V gene are SNHLY and FYNNEI.

The rearrangement joins TRBV5-8 to TRBJ2-1; 11 positions agree with TRBD2. V was clipped by 0 bases and J by 4 bases; unmatched bases: 6. CDR3 length: 17 amino acids. Germline V lookup: CDR1 SGHTS, CDR2 YDEGEE. CDR3 sequence reads: CASSLERLAGTYNEQFF. Written as DNA, the CDR3 is TGTGCCAGCAGCTTGGAGAGACTAGCGGGGACATACAATGAGCAGTTCTTC.

The chain carries TRBV6-5 and TRBJ1-6, with 7 bases that match TRBD1. This CDR3 contains 15 residues. Germline trimming cut 4 bases from V and 5 bases from J; bases unmatched to any gene: 5. The V gene's germline CDR1 is MNHEY and CDR2 SVGAGI. The CDR3 loop reads CASSSADRDNSPLHF. DNA for the CDR3: TGTGCCAGCAGTTCTGCAGACAGGGATAATTCACCCCTCCACTTT.

The genes are TRBV18 and TRBJ2-5; 9 bases agree with TRBD1. Germline CDR1 KGHSH, CDR2 LQKENI. The length of the CDR3 is 15 residues. The J segment lost 4 bases and the V segment lost 3 bases, leaving 6 bases of the junction unmatched. The CDR3 protein is CASSPLTGGIETQYF. In DNA form, the CDR3 reads TGTGCCAGCTCACCGCTGACAGGGGGTATAGAGACCCAGTACTTC.

The V gene is TRBV5-1, the J gene TRBJ1-3; D is unresolved. CDR1 and CDR2 (germline): SGHRS, YFSETQ. The CDR3 is 17 residues long. Trimming removed 4 bases at V and 0 bases at J, with 17 bases between. The CDR3 nucleotides are TGCGCCAGCAGCCAAGGGCCACGGACTTACTCTGGAAACACCATATATTTT. This codes for CASSQGPRTYSGNTIYF.

This rearrangement joins TRBV7-2 to TRBJ2-7; D not resolved. The germline V gene has CDR1 SGHTA and CDR2 FQGNSA. The V end was cut by 3 bases, the J end by 6 bases, with 15 bases between. The CDR3 consists of 14 residues. CDR3 in DNA: TGTGCCAGCAGCTTCCGTCGGGTCCTCGGCGAGCAGTACTTC. Protein product: CASSFRRVLGEQYF.

Only a few counts were recorded for this clone. The chain is built from TRBV19 and TRBJ1-3; 7 nucleotides match TRBD1. J lost 0 bases, V lost 7 bases, and 6 bases had no gene match. This CDR3 comprises 15 residues. Germline values: CDR1 LNHDA, CDR2 SQIVND (reference sequence). CDR3 sequence (DNA): TGTGCCAGTAAGGAGGGGGCCATCTCTGGAAACACCATATATTTT. Its protein product is CASKEGAISGNTIYF.

The chain recombines TRBV5-1 with TRBJ2-3, with 7 bases that match TRBD1. Germline loops: CDR1 SGHRS, CDR2 YFSETQ. V lost 5 bases to trimming and J lost 6 bases; unmatched junction nucleotides: 3. The CDR3 covers 12 residues. CDR3 sequence (DNA): TGCGCCAGCAGAGGGGGCCTGGATACGCAGTATTTT. This sequence encodes CASRGGLDTQYF.

The chain recombines TRBV5-1 with TRBJ1-1, with TRBD1 matching 7 bases. This CDR3 contains 14 residues. After removal of 0 bases from V and 5 bases from J, the junction contained 4 bases not matched to a gene. The V gene's germline CDR1 is SGHRS and CDR2 YFSETQ. The CDR3 DNA sequence: TGCGCCAGCAGCTTGGATGAGGGGGCAACTGAAGCTTTCTTT. It encodes CASSLDEGATEAFF.

The chain combines TRBV28 with TRBJ2-7; D not certain. Per the germline V gene, CDR1 is MDHEN and CDR2 is SYDVKM. This CDR3 has 12 amino acids. The V gene lost 5 bases and the J gene lost 7 bases, with 12 bases spanning the gap. CDR3 DNA: TGTGCCAGCAGTCCGAGGCCGACTGAGCAGTACTTC. The encoded protein is CASSPRPTEQYF.

This rearrangement joins TRBV3-1 (or the pseudogene TRBV3-2) to TRBJ2-7, with D possibly being TRBD1 (6 bases). Between the trimmed V and J ends, which lost 3 bases and 5 bases, there was a span of 11 bases. CDR1 LGHDT and CDR2 YNNKEL come from the germline V gene (reference sequence). The CDR3 totals 13 residues. The CDR3 here is CASSQNYRDEQYF. The CDR3 DNA reads as TGTGCCAGCAGCCAGAATTACAGGGACGAGCAGTACTTC.

This sequence joins TRBV5-1 and TRBJ1-2; the D gene is possibly TRBD1 (6 bases). This CDR3 has 14 residues. The germline gives CDR1 SGHRS, CDR2 YFSETQ. V lost 3 bases, J lost 4 bases, and 13 bases lay in between. CDR3 region: CASSSTGQIYGYTF. The CDR3 coding sequence is TGCGCCAGCAGCTCGACGGGACAAATCTATGGCTACACCTTC.

CDR3 residues: CASSPSSGVDTEAFF. DNA of the CDR3: TGTGCCAGCAGCCCAAGTTCAGGGGTTGACACTGAAGCTTTCTTT. This rearrangement joins TRBV3-1 (or the pseudogene TRBV3-2) to TRBJ1-1; a weak D match, TRBD1 (6 bases). This CDR3 contains 15 residues. V lost 4 bases and J lost 3, with 15 bases in between. The germline V gene has CDR1 LGHDT and CDR2 YNNKEL (reference sequence).

This clone was found a few times. The chain links TRBV19 to TRBJ1-2, with 8 nucleotides matching TRBD1. The CDR3 is made up of 14 amino acids. Losses at the gene ends were 3 bases for V and 4 bases for J; bases not matched to a gene: 4. From germline, CDR1 is LNHDA and CDR2 SQIVND (reference sequence). CDR3 protein: CASSIGTGFYGYTF. CDR3 in DNA: TGTGCCAGTAGTATTGGGACAGGCTTCTATGGCTACACCTTC. The full variable domain, rest sourced from reference TRBV19 and TRBJ1-2, is DGGITQSPKYLFRKEGQNVTLSCEQNLNHDAMYWYRQDPGQGLRLIYYSQIVNDFQKGDIAEGYSVSREKKESFPLTVTSAQKNPTAFYLCASSIGTGFYGYTFGSGTRLTVV.

The chain employs TRBV5-1 and TRBJ2-5; 14 bases are a match to TRBD2. This CDR3 contains 17 residues. The ends lost 0 bases at V and 6 bases at J; junction bases unmatched: 7. Germline CDR1 SGHRS, CDR2 YFSETQ. CDR3 sequence (DNA): TGCGCCAGCAGCTTGGGAGGGACTAGCGGGGGAGGAAAGACCCAGTACTTC. Translation: CASSLGGTSGGGKTQYF.

The chain is built from TRBV11-2 and TRBJ2-7; the D gene is possibly TRBD2 (5 bases). This CDR3 has 14 amino acids. V dropped 1 base and J dropped 5 bases, with 12 bases sitting between them. Germline loops: CDR1 SGHAT, CDR2 FQNNGV. The chain's CDR3 is CASSLGAVRDEQYF. As DNA, the CDR3 is TGTGCCAGCAGCTTAGGGGCCGTGCGGGACGAGCAGTACTTC.

The chain employs TRBV5-1 and TRBJ2-1; 7 bases are shared with TRBD1. The CDR3 sequence is 14 residues long. The germline V gene has CDR1 SGHRS and CDR2 YFSETQ. With 4 bases clipped from V and 4 bases from J, the junction kept 5 bases outside the gene matches. The CDR3 nucleotides read TGCGCCAGCAGCGGGTGGACAGGTTACAATGAGCAGTTCTTC. The encoded protein is CASSGWTGYNEQFF.

The chain is built from TRBV11-2 and TRBJ1-5, with D unresolved. Looked up from germline, CDR1 is SGHAT and CDR2 is FQNNGV. The CDR3 consists of 14 residues. The V gene lost 5 bases and the J gene lost 2 bases, with 10 bases spanning the gap. CDR3 bases: TGTGCCAGCAGCCCAGACGGAGGCAATCAGCCCCAGCATTTT. It codes for CASSPDGGNQPQHF.

The chain is built from TRBV3-1 (or the pseudogene TRBV3-2) and TRBJ1-2; 8 bases are shared with TRBD1. Germline CDR1 LGHDT, CDR2 YNNKEL (reference sequence). Trimming cost V 4 bases and J 8 bases; bases outside gene matches: 12. The CDR3 consists of 15 residues. The CDR3 DNA follows: TGTGCCAGCAGCCTTTCAGGGGGCGCGGCGGTAGGCTACACCTTC. Translating it yields CASSLSGGAAVGYTF.

The chain is built from TRBV6-1 and TRBJ2-7; D ambiguous. Trimming cost V 3 bases and J 2 bases, with 11 bases left between them. The germline V gene has CDR1 MNHNS and CDR2 SASEGT. The CDR3 contains 14 residues. The CDR3, as DNA: TGTGCCAGCAGTGATACAACCCGAACCTACGAGCAGTACTTC. This gives the protein CASSDTTRTYEQYF.

The chain couples TRBV7-2 to TRBJ1-5; 7 bases map to TRBD1. The germline V gene has CDR1 SGHTA and CDR2 FQGNSA. There are 16 residues in the CDR3. After removal of 4 bases from V and 4 bases from J, the junction contained 10 bases not matched to a gene. The CDR3 DNA sequence: TGTGCCAGCAGCTCGGGACAGACGAGGTTTAATCAGCCCCAGCATTTT. Amino acid sequence: CASSSGQTRFNQPQHF.

The chain has TRBV12-5 and TRBJ1-5, with D hard to call. The germline gives CDR1 LGHNT, CDR2 FRNRAP. Trimming removed 5 bases from V and 4 bases from J, with 15 bases in between. The CDR3 consists of 15 residues. The CDR3 bases are TGTGCTAGTGGTCTGGGAGCGGGAGGTAATCAGCCCCAGCATTTT. It specifies CASGLGAGGNQPQHF.

The chain carries TRBV18 and TRBJ2-7, with a tentative D call TRBD1 (5 bases). The germline V gene has CDR1 KGHSH and CDR2 LQKENI. This CDR3 has 13 amino acids. The ends were cut back, 0 bases at V and 2 bases at J, with 5 bases in the middle. This chain's CDR3 is CASSPPDTYEQYF. The DNA of the CDR3 is TGTGCCAGCTCACCACCGGACACCTACGAGCAGTACTTC. The whole variable domain, filled in from reference TRBV18 and TRBJ2-7, reads NAGVMQNPRHLVRRRGQEARLRCSPMKGHSHVYWYRQLPEEGLKFMVYLQKENIIDESGMPKERFSAEFPKEGPSILRIQQVVRGDSAAYFCASSPPDTYEQYFGPGTRLTVT.

The chain has TRBV7-9 and TRBJ1-3; D remains ambiguous. Germline V CDR1 and CDR2: SEHNR, FQNEAQ (reference sequence). Trimming cost V 2 bases and J 4 bases, with 12 bases left between them. The CDR3 is made up of 15 amino acids. This CDR3 is CASSLHPSSGNTIYF. The CDR3 DNA is TGTGCCAGCAGCTTACATCCGAGCTCGGGAAACACCATATATTTT.

This clone was detected only a few times. The chain recombines TRBV3-1 (or the pseudogene TRBV3-2) with TRBJ1-6, with D possibly matching TRBD1 (5 bases). The CDR3 runs to 17 residues. Trimming stripped 1 base from V and 11 bases from J, with 21 bases between. Germline assignment: CDR1 LGHDT and CDR2 YNNKEL (reference sequence). CDR3 nucleotides: TGTGCCAGCAGCCAAGGTCTTGGGGGGACCTCGCCCCCACCCCTCCACTTT. It translates to CASSQGLGGTSPPPLHF.

V gene TRBV5-4 combines with J gene TRBJ2-3; 11 positions match TRBD2. The CDR3 has 16 amino acids. Germline V gene lookup returns CDR1 SGHNT and CDR2 YYREEE (reference sequence). The ends lost 5 bases at V and 5 bases at J; junction bases unmatched: 10. The CDR3 loop reads CASSLQTSGRGDTQYF. DNA for the CDR3: TGTGCCAGCAGTCTCCAAACTAGCGGGAGAGGAGATACGCAGTATTTT.